Below, 27 T cell receptor beta chains from the same sample are listed, as sequenced in a study of post-analysis software for immune sequencing data. Study findings and constraints: Compared with controls, patients had more of about 5 TRBV segments, including TRBV5-6, TRBV5-1 and TRBV20-1.

Unique molecular identifiers were carried by the TCR beta cDNA libraries. TCRdb re-called the PCR reads through MiXCR, storing one row per CDR3 protein. This table has 430,000 or so distinct CDR3 sequences, approximately 42% appearing once. Their antigen targets remain unknown. Sequenced input: blood. All receptors derive from a girl aged 2-10 years with multiple sclerosis.

J is TRBJ2-3 and V is TRBV29-1; 8 positions agree with TRBD2. CDR1 and CDR2 (germline): SQVTM, ANQGSEA. The V and J ends lost 6 bases and 0 bases, in that order; junction bases with no gene match: 5. The CDR3 has 14 amino acids. In nucleotides, the CDR3 is TGCAGCGTCGGGCGCGGGAGGAGCACAGATACGCAGTATTTT. Its protein is CSVGRGRSTDTQYF.

This chain connects TRBV7-3 to TRBJ2-5; D may be TRBD2 (5 bases). V was shortened by 4 bases and J by 1 base, with 7 bases between the two germline ends. This CDR3 is built from 13 residues. Germline V gene lookup returns CDR1 SGHTA and CDR2 FQGTGA. The CDR3 sequence is CASSSGFQETQYF. In DNA, the CDR3 is TGTGCCAGCAGCTCGGGATTCCAAGAGACCCAGTACTTC. The whole variable domain, filled in from reference TRBV7-3 and TRBJ2-5, reads GAGVSQTPSNKVTEKGKYVELRCDPISGHTALYWYRQSLGQGPEFLIYFQGTGAADDSGLPNDRFFAVRPEGSVSTLKIQRTERGDSAVYLCASSSGFQETQYFGPGTRLLVL.

This clonotype has only a few counts. This rearrangement joins TRBV7-2 to TRBJ2-3, with 10 nucleotides matching TRBD1. V was clipped by 6 bases and J by 3 bases; unmatched bases: 6. In germline, CDR1 is SGHTA, CDR2 FQGNSA. The length of the CDR3 is 15 residues. Written as DNA, the CDR3 is TGTGCCAGCAGAGAGGGGACAGGGGAGACAGATACGCAGTATTTT. Its protein is CASREGTGETDTQYF. The variable domain in full, completed from reference TRBV7-2 and TRBJ2-3, reads GAGVSQSPSNKVTEKGKDVELRCDPISGHTALYWYRQSLGQGLEFLIYFQGNSAPDKSGLPSDRFSAERTGGSVSTLTIQRTQQEDSAVYLCASREGTGETDTQYFGPGTRLTVL.

The genes are TRBV5-1 and TRBJ2-7, with D tentatively TRBD1 (6 bases). The J call may be wrong; the DNA end is better matched by TRBJ2-5. CDR3 length: 15 amino acids. Germline assignment: CDR1 SGHRS and CDR2 YFSETQ. The CDR3 loop is CASSYRVDLESTQYF. CDR3 DNA: TGCGCCAGCAGTTACAGGGTGGATTTGGAATCGACCCAGTACTTC.

This clonotype was picked up many times. The chain has TRBV3-1 and TRBJ2-1; D is undetermined. With 0 bases removed from V and 4 bases from J, the gap between germline ends came to 7 bases. Germline V lookup: CDR1 LGHDT, CDR2 YNNKEL (reference sequence). The CDR3 sequence is 14 residues long. The CDR3 DNA reads as TGTGCCAGCAGCCAAGATCTTGGTTACAATGAGCAGTTCTTC. It encodes CASSQDLGYNEQFF.

V and J are TRBV7-9 and TRBJ2-5; maybe TRBD1 (6 bases). V dropped 10 bases and J dropped 1 base, with 19 bases sitting between them. Germline assignment: CDR1 SEHNR and CDR2 FQNEAQ (reference sequence). CDR3 size: 15 residues. As DNA, the CDR3 is TGTGCCACCCCACTGCCCCTGGACAGCCAAGAGACCCAGTACTTC. This gives the protein CATPLPLDSQETQYF.

This rearrangement joins TRBV5-1 to TRBJ2-1; TRBD1 might be the D (7 bases). CDR3 length: 15 residues. The V gene's germline CDR1 is SGHRS and CDR2 YFSETQ. V was shortened by 3 bases and J by 4 bases, with 14 bases between the two germline ends. The CDR3 loop is CASSWGDREYNEQFF. The CDR3 region has the DNA TGCGCCAGCAGCTGGGGGGACAGAGAATACAATGAGCAGTTCTTC.

The V gene is TRBV9, the J gene TRBJ1-1, with 7 nucleotides matching TRBD1. The J segment lost 1 base and the V segment lost 5 bases, leaving 5 bases of the junction unmatched. Germline CDR1 reads SGDLS; CDR2 reads YYNGEE. The CDR3 is 14 residues long. CDR3 region: CASRAGTANTEAFF. CDR3 nucleotides: TGTGCCAGCAGGGCCGGGACAGCGAACACTGAAGCTTTCTTT.

J is TRBJ2-4 and V is TRBV6-2 or TRBV6-3; 9 bases agree with TRBD1. Per germline, CDR1 MNHEY and CDR2 SVGEGT. CDR3 length equals 15 residues. Trimming cost V 6 bases and J 6 bases; bases outside gene matches: 9. CDR3 bases: TGTGCCAGCAGGAGACAGGGGGTCTGGGGAAACATTCAGTACTTC. Protein product: CASRRQGVWGNIQYF.

The chain uses TRBV20-1 and TRBJ2-5; D gene uncertain. Germline CDR1 is DFQATT and CDR2 is SNEGSKA (reference sequence). This CDR3 region has 11 residues. With 8 bases removed from V and 2 bases from J, the gap between germline ends came to 9 bases. The CDR3 bases are TGCAGTTTTCCCAAACAAGAGACCCAGTACTTC. The encoded protein is CSFPKQETQYF.

A word on this clonotype: At one end, the junction sequence differs from germline, possibly due to a read error. The chain is built from TRBV6-5 and TRBJ1-6, with D possibly matching TRBD1 (6 bases). This CDR3 spans 15 amino acids. CDR1 and CDR2 (germline): MNHEY, SVGAGI. CDR3 protein: CAGSYRDTPYSPLHF. In DNA, the CDR3 is TGTGCCGGCAGTTACCGGGACACCCCTTACTCACCCCTCCACTTT.

The chain uses TRBV20-1 and TRBJ1-1; the D gene is possibly TRBD1 (6 bases). The CDR3 contains 14 residues. Between the trimmed V and J ends, which lost 5 bases and 1 base, there was a span of 14 bases. Germline CDR1 DFQATT, CDR2 SNEGSKA (reference sequence). DNA for the CDR3: TGCAGTGCTCCTCTCATACAGGGGAACACTGAAGCTTTCTTT. Protein: CSAPLIQGNTEAFF.

The chain has TRBV6-2 or TRBV6-3 and TRBJ2-5; 10 nucleotides align to TRBD2. Germline CDR1 is MNHEY and CDR2 is SVGEGT. V trimming: 8 bases; J trimming: 5 bases; junction bases outside the gene matches: 2. CDR3 size: 12 residues. The CDR3 spells CASRSGGETQYF. CDR3 DNA sequence: TGTGCCAGCCGTAGCGGGGGGGAGACCCAGTACTTC.

The gene calls are TRBV20-1 and TRBJ1-2, with 7 bases fitting TRBD1. Germline trimming cut 0 bases from V and 3 bases from J; bases unmatched to any gene: 4. Germline CDR1 reads DFQATT; CDR2 reads SNEGSKA (reference sequence). The CDR3 runs to 14 residues. The CDR3 region is CSARDSTGYYGYTF. The CDR3 DNA follows: TGCAGTGCTAGAGACTCGACAGGGTACTATGGCTACACCTTC.

The genes are TRBV2 and TRBJ2-5, with 13 bases that match TRBD2. The germline CDR1 and CDR2 sequences are SNHLY and FYNNEI. The CDR3 has 15 residues. Losses at the gene ends were 8 bases for V and 2 bases for J; bases not matched to a gene: 5. The CDR3 DNA follows: TGTGCCAGCGGGGGACTAGCGGGGACACAAGAGACCCAGTACTTC. Protein: CASGGLAGTQETQYF.

This clonotype has a handful of counts. V is TRBV6-5 and J is TRBJ2-1, with no clear D. The germline gives CDR1 MNHEY, CDR2 SVGAGI. The CDR3 runs 13 residues. V lost 5 bases and J lost 1, with 6 bases in between. CDR3 DNA: TGTGCCAGCAGTGCAGAATCCTACAATGAGCAGTTCTTC. Protein product: CASSAESYNEQFF.

The V call is TRBV30, the J call TRBJ2-4; TRBD1 or TRBD2 may be the D gene (6 bases each). Germline V gives CDR1 GTSNPN, CDR2 SVGIG (reference sequence). Trimming left V 5 bases short and J 2 bases short, with 13 bases between. The CDR3 has 14 residues. The CDR3 region is CAWHPGATKNIQYF. CDR3 sequence (DNA): TGTGCCTGGCATCCGGGGGCGACCAAAAACATTCAGTACTTC.

V and J are TRBV12-3 or TRBV12-4 and TRBJ2-1; 9 bases agree with TRBD2. CDR3 length: 14 amino acids. J was trimmed by 4 bases and V by 7 bases; bases with no gene match: 5. In DNA form, the CDR3 reads TGTGCCAGCAAGGGGACTAGCCTTTACAATGAGCAGTTCTTC. Residues: CASKGTSLYNEQFF.

Details on this clonotype: One end of the junction varies from germline; a read error may be responsible. V is TRBV15 and J is TRBJ2-1; perhaps TRBD2 as D (6 bases). CDR1 and CDR2 (germline): LNHNV, YYDKDF (reference sequence). The CDR3 has 17 residues. The DNA for the CDR3 is TGTGCCGCCAGCAGAGATTACGGGCGGGGTAGAGACAATGAGCAGTTCTTC. Translation: CAASRDYGRGRDNEQFF.

The chain employs TRBV7-8 and TRBJ2-3; 8 bases align to TRBD1. CDR3 size: 19 residues. V trimming: 5 bases; J trimming: 4 bases; junction bases outside the gene matches: 20. From germline, CDR1 is SGHVS and CDR2 FQNEAQ. The CDR3 coding sequence is TGTGCCAGCAGCGTACCTACGGGTGCGGACAGGGTAATTTCAGATACGCAGTATTTT. As protein: CASSVPTGADRVISDTQYF.

The chain links TRBV6-5 to TRBJ2-1; tentatively, D is TRBD2 (5 bases). The CDR3 spans 14 residues. Germline CDR1 and CDR2: MNHEY and SVGAGI. Trimming pared 5 bases from V and 4 bases from J, leaving 12 bases between. Here the CDR3 reads CASSTGMGYNEQFF. Written as DNA, the CDR3 is TGTGCCAGCAGTACCGGGATGGGTTACAATGAGCAGTTCTTC.

This clonotype has only a few counts. The chain uses TRBV6-4 and TRBJ2-5; 9 bases map to TRBD2. This CDR3 has 15 amino acids. V shed 2 bases, J shed 1 base, and the junction held 2 bases outside the gene matches. The germline CDR1 and CDR2 sequences are MRHNA and SNTAGT. Here the CDR3 reads CASSDEAGGQETQYF. CDR3 DNA: TGTGCCAGCAGTGACGAAGCGGGGGGCCAAGAGACCCAGTACTTC.

This clonotype occurred a few times. The chain combines TRBV12-3 or TRBV12-4 with TRBJ2-7, with no clear D. This CDR3 has 14 residues. Trimming left V 5 bases short and J 0 bases short, with 11 bases between. CDR3 in DNA: TGTGCCAGCAGTCGTCACCGATTCTCCTACGAGCAGTACTTC. This codes for CASSRHRFSYEQYF.

V and J are TRBV4-3 and TRBJ2-3; a weak D match, TRBD2 (6 bases). The CDR3 is 17 amino acids. Germline CDR1 is LGHNA and CDR2 is YSLEER. Deletions cut 0 bases from V and 4 bases from J, with 17 bases between. The CDR3 nucleotides read TGCGCCAGCAGCCAAGAAATCGGGAGCCCTGTTCCAGATACGCAGTATTTT. It specifies CASSQEIGSPVPDTQYF.

V is TRBV6-1 and J is TRBJ1-1; D is undetermined. V lost 2 bases and J lost 7, with 14 bases in between. The CDR3 is 14 residues long. Germline CDR1 reads MNHNS; CDR2 reads SASEGT. CDR3 residues: CASSEWDSHYEAFF. In DNA form, the CDR3 reads TGTGCCAGCAGTGAATGGGATTCCCACTATGAAGCTTTCTTT.

This rearrangement joins TRBV6-2 or TRBV6-3 to TRBJ2-4; 14 nucleotides line up with TRBD2. The end of the DNA aligns better with TRBJ2-7, so the J call may be wrong. This CDR3 has 16 residues. Per the germline V gene, CDR1 is MNHEY and CDR2 is SVGEGT. CDR3 residues: CASSYRLAGGLDEQYF. CDR3 nucleotides: TGTGCCAGCAGTTACCGACTAGCGGGAGGGTTGGACGAGCAGTACTTC.

The chain links TRBV5-1 to TRBJ2-3; a possible D gene is TRBD1 (6 bases). The CDR3 consists of 15 residues. CDR1 and CDR2 from the germline V gene are SGHRS and YFSETQ. V lost 1 base and J 1 base, leaving 10 bases between the germline ends. The CDR3 is CASSLSRGGTDTQYF. CDR3 sequence (DNA): TGCGCCAGCAGCTTGAGCAGGGGCGGCACAGATACGCAGTATTTT.